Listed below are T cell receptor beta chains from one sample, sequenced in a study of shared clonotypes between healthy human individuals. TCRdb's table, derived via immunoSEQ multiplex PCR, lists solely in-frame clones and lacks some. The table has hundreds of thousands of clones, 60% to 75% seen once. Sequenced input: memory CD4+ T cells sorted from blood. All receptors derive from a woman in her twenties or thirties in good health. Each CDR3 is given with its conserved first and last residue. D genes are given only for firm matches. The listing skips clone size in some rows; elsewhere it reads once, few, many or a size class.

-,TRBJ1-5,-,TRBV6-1,TGTGCCAGCGGTGGGCAACAAACCTATCAGCCCCAGCATTTT,CASGGQQTYQPQHF
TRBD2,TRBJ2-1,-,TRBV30,TGTGCCCGCGCCGGGACTAGCGGTGGTGAGCAGTTCTTC,CARAGTSGGEQFF
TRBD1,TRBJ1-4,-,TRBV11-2,TGTGCCAGCAGCTTTACCAGGGGGAACGAAAAACTGTTTTTT,CASSFTRGNEKLFF
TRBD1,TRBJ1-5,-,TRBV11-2,TGTGCCAGCAGCCGACAGGGGGGGAGCAATCAGCCCCAGCATTTT,CASSRQGGSNQPQHF
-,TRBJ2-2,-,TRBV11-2,TGTGCCAGCAGCTTTAGTGTACTCGGCACCGGGGAGCTGTTTTTT,CASSFSVLGTGELFF
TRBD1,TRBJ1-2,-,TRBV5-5,TGTGCCAGCAGCCCGACAGGGGGGTATAACTATGGCTACACCTTC,CASSPTGGYNYGYTF
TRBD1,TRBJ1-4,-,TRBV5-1,TGCGCCAGCAGCTTGAATCCGGGACAGGGAGAAAAACTGTTTTTT,CASSLNPGQGEKLFF
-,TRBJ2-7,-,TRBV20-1,TGCAGTGCTAGACGCGCCTACGAGCAGTACTTC,CSARRAYEQYF
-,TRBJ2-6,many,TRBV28,TGTGCCAGCGGCGTAGGGGGGGTGTCTGGGGCCAACGTCCTGACTTTC,CASGVGGVSGANVLTF
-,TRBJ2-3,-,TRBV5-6,TGTGCCAGCAGCTTGGCGATCAAGGAGCCGCAGTATTTT,CASSLAIKEPQYF
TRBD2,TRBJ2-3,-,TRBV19,TGTGCCAGTAGTATGTTGACTAGCGGGAAGTCGGATACGCAGTATTTT,CASSMLTSGKSDTQYF
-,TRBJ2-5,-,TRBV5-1,TGCGCCAGCAGCTTGACTCTAAGCCCTCAAGAGACCCAGTACTTC,CASSLTLSPQETQYF
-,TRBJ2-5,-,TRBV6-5,TGTGCCAGCAGTACTCTGTCAAGGGGTAAAGAGACCCAGTACTTC,CASSTLSRGKETQYF
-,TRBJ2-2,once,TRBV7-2,TGTGCCAGCAGCTACGCCGTACTAACCGGGATAACCGGGGAGCTGTTTTTT,CASSYAVLTGITGELFF
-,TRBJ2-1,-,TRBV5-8,TGTGCCAGCAGCTTGGGGGGGCGGCCCGCAAATGAGCAGTTCTTC,CASSLGGRPANEQFF
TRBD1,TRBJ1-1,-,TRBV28,TGTGCCAGCACCTACCCGGGACAGCTGAACACTGAAGCTTTCTTT,CASTYPGQLNTEAFF